This T cell receptor beta chain was observed in a study of T cells in Graves' hyperthyroidism and ophthalmopathy. 8.5 to 10 ml of fresh peripheral blood supplied the PBMCs. Amplified TCR beta CDR3 regions came from RNA transcripts. Initially, a first-round RT-PCR of the TCR CDR3 employed the HTBI primer set. TCRdb re-called the multiplex PCR reads with MiXCR, one entry per CDR3 protein. The data contain roughly 660,000 distinct CDR3 sequences, 15% to 20% of them singletons. The germline V gene encodes CDR1 MNHEY and CDR2 SVGAGI. This CDR3 contains 15 residues. V lost 0 bases and J 5 bases, leaving 12 bases between the germline ends.

Sequenced material: blood. The chain is built from TRBV6-5 and TRBJ2-3; possible D gene TRBD2, 5 bases. The TCR was taken from a man aged 50 or older with Graves' hyperthyroidism. CDR3 in amino acids: CASSYSLGVKDTQYF. CDR3 nucleotide sequence: TGTGCCAGCAGTTACTCACTGGGAGTTAAAGATACGCAGTATTTT.